This T cell receptor beta chain originates from a study of blood T cell repertoires in COVID-19. Turning to the study itself: Both acute and convalescent COVID-19 samples were obtained from the United States, Italy and Spain. T cells, B-cell-depleted T cells, or PBMCs supplied cDNA or gDNA.

Authors' analysis steps: Reference gene primer amplification in the assay estimated nucleated cell counts. Measured with immunoSEQ multiplex PCR; TCRdb has only the in-frame clones, and not every one. The DNA was the basis for D and trimming; V, J and clone size are from that table. The sample contains 220,000 or so clones, 70% to 90% of which appear only once. The receptor's source is a man aged 45 to 65 who had recovered from COVID-19. Sequenced: peripheral blood.

CDR3 in DNA: TGTGCCAGCAGCTTAGGAGGGTATGAAGAGCAGTACTTC. This sequence encodes CASSLGGYEEQYF. V gene TRBV11-2 combines with J gene TRBJ2-7, with TRBD2 as a possible D gene (5 bases). CDR3 size: 13 residues. V shed 1 base and J shed 7 bases, with 11 bases lying between them. In germline, CDR1 is SGHAT, CDR2 FQNNGV.